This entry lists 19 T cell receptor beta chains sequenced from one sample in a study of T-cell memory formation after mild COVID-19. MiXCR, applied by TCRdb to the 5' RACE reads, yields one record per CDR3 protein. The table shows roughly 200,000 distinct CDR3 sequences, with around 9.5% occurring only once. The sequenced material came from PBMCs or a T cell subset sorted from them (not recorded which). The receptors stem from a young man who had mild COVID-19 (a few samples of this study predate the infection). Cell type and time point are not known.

The CDR3 loop is CASSFAGGGYGYTF. CDR3 nucleotides: TGCGCCAGCAGCTTCGCAGGGGGCGGCTATGGCTACACCTTC. The gene calls are TRBV5-1 and TRBJ1-2, with 8 bases identical to TRBD1. V dropped 2 bases and J dropped 4; count of bases not matched to a gene: 4. The CDR3 extends over 14 amino acids. Germline V lookup: CDR1 SGHRS, CDR2 YFSETQ.

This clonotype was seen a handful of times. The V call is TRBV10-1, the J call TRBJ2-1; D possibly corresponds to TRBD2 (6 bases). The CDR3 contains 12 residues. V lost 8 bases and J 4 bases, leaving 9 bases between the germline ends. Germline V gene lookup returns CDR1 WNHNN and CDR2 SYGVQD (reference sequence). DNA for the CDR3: TGCGCCAGCGGGGAGGCGTACAATGAGCAGTTCTTC. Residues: CASGEAYNEQFF.

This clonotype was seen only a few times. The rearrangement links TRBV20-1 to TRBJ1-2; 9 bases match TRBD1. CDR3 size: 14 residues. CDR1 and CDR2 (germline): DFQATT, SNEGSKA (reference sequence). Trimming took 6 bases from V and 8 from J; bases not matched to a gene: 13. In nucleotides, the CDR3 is TGCAGTGCCAAAGGACAGGGGCCAATGCAGGGCTACACCTTC. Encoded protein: CSAKGQGPMQGYTF.

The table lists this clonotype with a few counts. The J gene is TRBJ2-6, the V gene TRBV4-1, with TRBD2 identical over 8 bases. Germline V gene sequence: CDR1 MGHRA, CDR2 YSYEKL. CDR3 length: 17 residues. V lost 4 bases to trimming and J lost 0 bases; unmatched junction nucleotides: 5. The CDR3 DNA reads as TGCGCCAGCAGCCCCCGCGGGAGGTCCTCTGGGGCCAACGTCCTGACTTTC. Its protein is CASSPRGRSSGANVLTF.

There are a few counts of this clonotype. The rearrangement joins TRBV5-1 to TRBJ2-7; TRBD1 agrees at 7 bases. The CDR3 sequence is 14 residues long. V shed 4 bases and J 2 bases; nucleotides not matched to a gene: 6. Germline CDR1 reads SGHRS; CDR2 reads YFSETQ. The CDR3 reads CASSLTGTAYEQYF. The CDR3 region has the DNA TGCGCCAGCAGCCTAACCGGGACAGCCTACGAGCAGTACTTC.

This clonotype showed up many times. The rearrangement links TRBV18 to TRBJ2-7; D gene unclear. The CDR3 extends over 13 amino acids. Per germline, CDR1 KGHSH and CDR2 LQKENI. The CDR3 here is CATALESTYEQYV. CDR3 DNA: TGTGCTACGGCCTTAGAAAGTACCTACGAGCAGTACGTC.

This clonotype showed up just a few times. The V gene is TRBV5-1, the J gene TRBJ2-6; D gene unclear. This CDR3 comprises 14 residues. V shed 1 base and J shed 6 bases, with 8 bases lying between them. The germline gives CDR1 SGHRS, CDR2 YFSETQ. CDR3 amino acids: CASSLTGSANVLTF. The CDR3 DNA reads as TGCGCCAGCAGCTTGACGGGTTCGGCCAACGTCCTGACTTTC. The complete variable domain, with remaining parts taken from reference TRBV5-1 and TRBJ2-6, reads KAGVTQTPRYLIKTRGQQVTLSCSPISGHRSVSWYQQTPGQGLQFLFEYFSETQRNKGNFPGRFSGRQFSNSRSEMNVSTLELGDSALYLCASSLTGSANVLTFGAGSRLTVL.

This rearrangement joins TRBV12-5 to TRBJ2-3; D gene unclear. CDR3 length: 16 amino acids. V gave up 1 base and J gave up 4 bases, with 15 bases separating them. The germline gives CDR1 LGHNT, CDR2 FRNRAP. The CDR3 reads CASGLGVFLRADTQYF. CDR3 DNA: TGTGCTAGTGGTTTGGGGGTCTTTCTCCGAGCAGATACGCAGTATTTT.

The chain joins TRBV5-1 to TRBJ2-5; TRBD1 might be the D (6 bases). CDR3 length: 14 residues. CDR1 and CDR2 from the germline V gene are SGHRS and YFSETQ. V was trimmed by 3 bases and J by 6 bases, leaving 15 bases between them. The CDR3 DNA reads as TGCGCCAGCAGCTACGACAGGCCCGATAAGACCCAGTACTTC. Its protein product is CASSYDRPDKTQYF.

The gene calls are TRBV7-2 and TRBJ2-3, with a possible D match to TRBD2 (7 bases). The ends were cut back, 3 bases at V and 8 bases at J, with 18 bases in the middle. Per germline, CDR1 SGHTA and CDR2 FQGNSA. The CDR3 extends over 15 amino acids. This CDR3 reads CASSFTLGGDITQYF. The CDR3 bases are TGTGCCAGCAGCTTTACTTTGGGAGGGGACATTACGCAGTATTTT.

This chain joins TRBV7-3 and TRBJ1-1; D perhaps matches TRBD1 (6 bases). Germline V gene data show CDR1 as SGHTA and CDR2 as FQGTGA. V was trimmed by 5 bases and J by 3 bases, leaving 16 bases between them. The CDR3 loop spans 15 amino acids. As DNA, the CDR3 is TGTGCCAGCAGCCCCACAGGGTATTTAGACACTGAAGCTTTCTTT. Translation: CASSPTGYLDTEAFF.

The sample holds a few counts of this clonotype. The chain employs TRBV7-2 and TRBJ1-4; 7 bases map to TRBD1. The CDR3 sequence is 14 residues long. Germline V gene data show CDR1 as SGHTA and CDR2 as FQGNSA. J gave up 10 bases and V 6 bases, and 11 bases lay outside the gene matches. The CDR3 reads CASRIAGQTGKLFF. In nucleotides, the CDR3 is TGTGCCAGCAGAATAGCGGGACAGACGGGAAAACTGTTTTTT.

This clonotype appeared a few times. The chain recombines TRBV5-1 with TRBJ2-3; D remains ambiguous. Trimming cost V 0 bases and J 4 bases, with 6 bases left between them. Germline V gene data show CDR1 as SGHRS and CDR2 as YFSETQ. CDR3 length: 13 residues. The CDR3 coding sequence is TGCGCCAGCAGCTTGGTTATTGCAGATACGCAGTATTTT. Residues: CASSLVIADTQYF.

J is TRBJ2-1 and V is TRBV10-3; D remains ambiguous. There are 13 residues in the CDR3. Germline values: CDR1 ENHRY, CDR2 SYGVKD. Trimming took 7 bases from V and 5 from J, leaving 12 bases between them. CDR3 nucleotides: TGTGCCATCACTACTGGCTCTAACAATGAGCAGTTCTTC. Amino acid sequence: CAITTGSNNEQFF.

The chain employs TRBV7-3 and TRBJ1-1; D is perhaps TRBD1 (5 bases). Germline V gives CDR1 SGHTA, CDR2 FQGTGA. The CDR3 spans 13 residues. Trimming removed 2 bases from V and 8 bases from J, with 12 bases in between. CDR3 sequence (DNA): TGTGCCAGCAGCTTAGGGGGACGAGAGGAAGCTTTCTTT. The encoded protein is CASSLGGREEAFF.

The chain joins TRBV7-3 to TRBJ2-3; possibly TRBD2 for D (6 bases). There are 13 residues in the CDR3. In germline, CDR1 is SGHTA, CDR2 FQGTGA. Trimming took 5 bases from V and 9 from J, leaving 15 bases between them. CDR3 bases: TGTGCCAGCAGCCTCGACCGGGAGCGGACGCAGTATTTT. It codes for CASSLDRERTQYF.

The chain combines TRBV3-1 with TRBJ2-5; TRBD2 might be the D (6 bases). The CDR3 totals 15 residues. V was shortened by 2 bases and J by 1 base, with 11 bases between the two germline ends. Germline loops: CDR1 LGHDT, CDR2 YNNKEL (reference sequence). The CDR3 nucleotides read TGTGCCAGCAGCCAATACAGCGGGTTCCAAGAGACCCAGTACTTC. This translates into CASSQYSGFQETQYF.

Here the CDR3 reads CASTTLAGDEQFF. The CDR3 bases are TGTGCCAGCACCACACTAGCGGGGGATGAGCAGTTCTTC. The J gene is TRBJ2-1, the V gene TRBV6-5, with TRBD2 matching over 11 bases. Trimming took 7 bases from V and 8 from J; bases not matched to a gene: 4. Germline V lookup: CDR1 MNHEY, CDR2 SVGAGI. The CDR3 is 13 amino acids.

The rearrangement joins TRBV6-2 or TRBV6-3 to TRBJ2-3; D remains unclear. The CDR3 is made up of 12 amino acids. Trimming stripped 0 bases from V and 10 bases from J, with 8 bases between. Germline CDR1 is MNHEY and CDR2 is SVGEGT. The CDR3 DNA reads TGTGCCAGCAGTTACTCTTATAGGCCGCAGTATTTT. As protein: CASSYSYRPQYF.